The clone carrying this T cell receptor beta chain has ten or more counts. V was clipped by 1 base and J by 7 bases; unmatched bases: 10. The CDR3 contains 16 residues. These data are taken from a study of breast tumors, draining lymph nodes, adjacent tissues. One entry per CDR3 protein results from TCRdb running MiXCR on the multiplex PCR reads. The profile covers around 66,000 distinct CDR3 sequences, with around two fifths appearing a single time and over 7.5% taken by the ten largest. This chain connects TRBV12-3 or TRBV12-4 to TRBJ2-1, with 7 bases lining up with TRBD2. This sequence originates from a female donor with breast cancer. Some clones in this sample may be carry-over from other donors' samples. Sequencing was performed on breast tumor tissue. CDR3 DNA: TGTGCCAGCAGTTTAGTCCGAGGGCGGGGGTTGAATGAGCAGTTCTTC. Amino acid sequence: CASSLVRGRGLNEQFF.